This T cell receptor beta chain stems from a study of CD8 T cells in Susac syndrome. Random hexamers were used to reverse transcribe roughly 0.5 to 1 ug of RNA. TCRdb reprocessed the immunoSEQ multiplex PCR reads via MiXCR and lists one record per CDR3 protein. The sample has 160,000 or so distinct CDR3 sequences; approximately 93% are singletons. After removal of 5 bases from V and 6 bases from J, the junction contained 5 bases not matched to a gene. The CDR3 runs to 15 residues. The germline CDR1 and CDR2 sequences are MDHEN and SYDVKM. The sample taken for sequencing was CD4+ T cells from PBMCs. This receptor was obtained from a human donor with multiple sclerosis. The chain is built from TRBV28 and TRBJ2-4, with 12 bases identical to TRBD2. The CDR3 DNA is TGTGCCAGCAGTAAAGAGACTAGCGGGGGAAACATTCAGTACTTC. It translates to CASSKETSGGNIQYF.